The 14 T cell receptor beta chains given below trace back to one sample, sequenced in a study of blood T cell repertoires in COVID-19. TCRdb's copy holds only in-frame clones and misses some; the assay was immunoSEQ multiplex PCR. Here the sample spans 150,000 to 200,000 clones, about 91% being singletons. The specimen was PBMCs or T cells enriched from blood (not recorded which). These receptors came from a woman between 18 and 30 years old who had recovered from COVID-19.

The genes are TRBV19 and TRBJ2-3; TRBD1 aligns across 11 bases. Germline CDR1 is LNHDA and CDR2 is SQIVND (reference sequence). Germline trimming cut 4 bases from V and 4 bases from J; bases unmatched to any gene: 4. This CDR3 has 15 residues. The CDR3 DNA reads TGTGCCAGTAGTACATCGGGACAGGGGGCAGATACGCAGTATTTT. This gives the protein CASSTSGQGADTQYF.

This clone was picked up a small number of times. The identical CDR3 is also encoded by other nucleotide sequences in the sample. This rearrangement joins TRBV28 to TRBJ1-4; TRBD1 might be the D (6 bases). The germline V and J ends were trimmed by 6 bases and 5 bases, with 16 bases remaining between them. In germline, CDR1 is MDHEN, CDR2 SYDVKM. The CDR3 has 15 amino acids. The CDR3 region is CASSPPGAGNEKLFF. CDR3 bases: TGTGCCAGCAGCCCCCCAGGGGCTGGGAATGAAAAACTGTTTTTT.

The CDR3 DNA reads TGTGCCAGCAGAGCGGACAGTGCTGAAGCTTTCTTT. As protein: CASRADSAEAFF. This chain uses TRBV7-9 with TRBJ1-1, with a possible D match to TRBD1 (6 bases). V lost 6 bases to trimming and J lost 6 bases, with 11 bases between them. The germline V gene encodes CDR1 SEHNR and CDR2 FQNEAQ (reference sequence). The CDR3 consists of 12 residues.

The V gene is TRBV30, the J gene TRBJ1-1, with TRBD1 identical over 8 bases. With 2 bases clipped from V and 11 bases from J, the junction kept 13 bases outside the gene matches. The CDR3 runs 14 residues. Germline V gene data show CDR1 as GTSNPN and CDR2 as SVGIG (reference sequence). This CDR3 reads CAWSYRGGTLRAFF. The CDR3 DNA reads TGTGCCTGGAGTTACAGGGGGGGGACTCTAAGGGCTTTCTTT.

The rearrangement links TRBV5-8 to TRBJ2-5, with 10 nucleotides matching TRBD1. The CDR3 extends over 15 amino acids. Germline V gene sequence: CDR1 SGHTS, CDR2 YDEGEE. Trimming at V came to 0 bases and at J to 5 bases, leaving 4 bases not matched to a gene. CDR3 loop: CASSLGGGQGETQYF. DNA of the CDR3: TGTGCCAGCAGCTTGGGAGGGGGACAGGGGGAGACCCAGTACTTC.

The CDR3 region has the DNA TGTGCCAGCAGCCCCGCTAGCGGAGGGGGTTACGAGCAGTACTTC. The encoded protein is CASSPASGGGYEQYF. The chain carries TRBV3-1 (or the pseudogene TRBV3-2) and TRBJ2-7, with D maybe TRBD2 (7 bases). CDR1 and CDR2 from the germline V gene are LGHDT and YNNKEL (reference sequence). V was cut by 4 bases and J by 4 bases, with 17 bases left in between. The CDR3 is made up of 15 amino acids.

In the case of this clone: Other nucleotide sequences from this sample produce the same CDR3. The chain combines TRBV9 with TRBJ2-1; 7 nucleotides line up with TRBD2. Germline CDR1 and CDR2: SGDLS and YYNGEE. This CDR3 is 15 amino acids long. J gave up 4 bases and V 0 bases, and 4 bases lay outside the gene matches. CDR3 nucleotide sequence: TGTGCCAGCAGCGTAGCGGGGGGTTCTTACAATGAGCAGTTCTTC. Its translation: CASSVAGGSYNEQFF.

The V call is TRBV5-1, the J call TRBJ2-1; tentatively, D is TRBD1 (6 bases). Trimming cost V 5 bases and J 5 bases, with 11 bases left between them. This CDR3 has 13 amino acids. The germline CDR1 and CDR2 sequences are SGHRS and YFSETQ. The CDR3 protein is CASSFTGNNEQFF. The DNA for the CDR3 is TGCGCCAGCAGTTTTACAGGGAACAATGAGCAGTTCTTC.

The genes are TRBV28 and TRBJ1-5; D is uncertain. V lost 1 base to trimming and J lost 6 bases, with 10 bases between them. Germline loops: CDR1 MDHEN, CDR2 SYDVKM. CDR3 length: 14 amino acids. CDR3 protein: CASSLFGSSQPQHF. CDR3 nucleotide sequence: TGTGCCAGCAGTTTATTCGGGAGCTCTCAGCCCCAGCATTTT.

This chain joins TRBV30 and TRBJ1-3, with D perhaps matching TRBD1 (6 bases). The CDR3 runs to 15 residues. V lost 0 bases to trimming and J lost 8 bases, with 17 bases between them. Germline CDR1 and CDR2: GTSNPN and SVGIG (reference sequence). The CDR3 protein is CAWSVLRGIRDTIYF. The CDR3 region has the DNA TGTGCCTGGAGTGTACTAAGGGGGATAAGGGACACCATATATTTT.

The chain carries TRBV7-9 and TRBJ2-1; 10 positions agree with TRBD1. CDR1 is SEHNR and CDR2 is FQNEAQ in the germline V gene (reference sequence). The V segment lost 2 bases and the J segment 7 bases; nucleotides outside the gene matches: 2. The CDR3 has 14 amino acids. CDR3 in amino acids: CASSLRQGANEQFF. The CDR3, as DNA: TGTGCCAGCAGCTTACGACAGGGGGCTAATGAGCAGTTCTTC.

This clone was detected only once. DNA for the CDR3: TGCGCCAGCAGCTTGGAGGGGACGACAGGGGCCGAGCAGTACTTC. As protein: CASSLEGTTGAEQYF. The chain links TRBV5-1 to TRBJ2-7, with 8 bases lining up with TRBD1. V lost 0 bases to trimming and J lost 6 bases; unmatched junction nucleotides: 8. Germline lookup yields CDR1 SGHRS and CDR2 YFSETQ. The CDR3 totals 15 residues.

The chain uses TRBV2 and TRBJ1-4, with D maybe TRBD1 (6 bases). In germline, CDR1 is SNHLY, CDR2 FYNNEI. V dropped 3 bases and J dropped 8 bases, with 13 bases sitting between them. CDR3 length: 14 residues. CDR3 protein: CASSDTGRGEKLFF. The CDR3 bases are TGTGCCAGCAGTGATACAGGGAGGGGGGAAAAACTGTTTTTT.

The gene calls are TRBV5-6 and TRBJ1-2; 9 bases line up with TRBD1. The V segment lost 3 bases and the J segment 3 bases; nucleotides outside the gene matches: 12. From germline, CDR1 is SGHDT and CDR2 YYEEEE. This CDR3 comprises 17 residues. The CDR3 DNA sequence: TGTGCCAGCAGCTCCAACTACTGGGACAGGGATGACTATGGCTACACCTTC. This translates into CASSSNYWDRDDYGYTF.